This TCR beta chain was sequenced in a study of blood T cell repertoires in COVID-19. The CDR3 has 14 amino acids. Germline lookup yields CDR1 MNHEY and CDR2 SVGAGI. Generated by immunoSEQ multiplex PCR, the TCRdb table keeps only in-frame clones and is missing some. The sample lists under 65,000 clones, just under 90% occurring once. The sequence came from a man in his 60s with acute or convalescent COVID-19. The V call is TRBV6-5, the J call TRBJ2-2; 7 nucleotides line up with TRBD1. Sequenced input: peripheral blood. CDR3 loop: CASRGQINTGELFF. CDR3 coding DNA: TGTGCATCTAGGGGGCAGATTAACACCGGGGAGCTGTTTTTT.